This note documents a single T cell receptor beta chain sequence. The antigen remains unidentified. Primers used in a second PCR of roughly 6 to 12 cycles were a sample-barcoded 5' primer and a J-beta primer mix. TCRdb processed the 5' RACE reads anew with MiXCR; each CDR3 protein has one entry. The table records 700,000 to 950,000 distinct CDR3 sequences, roughly 45% of them present only once. This sample was included in a study of blood T cells in healthy people across ages. The CDR3 runs to 16 residues. The ends lost 0 bases at V and 5 bases at J; junction bases unmatched: 8. The germline gives CDR1 KGHSH, CDR2 LQKENI. Study conclusions and caveats: Strong correlation was found linking TCR beta diversity to naive T cell percentage. Roughly linearly, TCR beta diversity per million T cells fell as age increased.

Each individual donor underwent a draw of 8.5 to 10 milliliters of peripheral blood. Sequenced: blood. The receptor comes from a woman aged 60 to 75 in good health. The chain couples TRBV18 to TRBJ2-5, with 8 bases identical to TRBD1. CDR3 nucleotide sequence: TGTGCCAGCTCACCACCAGGGACAGGCCGAGGGGAGACCCAGTACTTC. It codes for CASSPPGTGRGETQYF.